This passage covers 29 T cell receptor beta chains from one sample sequenced in a study of blood T cells in healthy people across ages. A second 7 to 11 cycle PCR used barcoded and J-beta primers. TCRdb processed the 5' RACE reads anew with MiXCR; each CDR3 protein has one entry. This table has 1.6 million or so distinct CDR3 sequences, roughly 32% appearing once. The specimen sequenced was blood. The receptors here all came from a woman aged 25 to 39 in good health.

Regarding this clonotype: One end of the junction is discordant with germline, which a read error may explain. The chain recombines TRBV11-2 with TRBJ2-4; TRBD2 matches 10 bases. The J call may be mistaken, given a closer DNA end match to TRBJ2-7. Germline V gives CDR1 SGHAT, CDR2 FQNNGV. The CDR3 length is 18 residues. CDR3 amino acids: CTSSLASSGGRAYYEQYF. CDR3 nucleotides: TGTACCAGCAGCTTGGCGTCTAGCGGGGGACGAGCCTACTACGAGCAGTACTTC.

This clonotype was found a few times. The gene calls are TRBV5-1 and TRBJ2-3; 7 bases are shared with TRBD1. The CDR3 sequence is 16 residues long. J lost 4 bases, V lost 2 bases, and 10 bases had no gene match. Germline CDR1 and CDR2: SGHRS and YFSETQ. CDR3 in DNA: TGCGCCAGCAGCTTAGGGGGCCTAAAGGGCGCAGATACGCAGTATTTT. It encodes CASSLGGLKGADTQYF.

The J gene is TRBJ2-1, the V gene TRBV6-1; D is perhaps TRBD1 (5 bases). The germline V and J ends were trimmed by 5 bases and 0 bases, with 11 bases remaining between them. This CDR3 is 15 amino acids long. The germline gives CDR1 MNHNS, CDR2 SASEGT. The CDR3 nucleotides read TGTGCCAGCAGTAGACAGACGAGCTCCTACAATGAGCAGTTCTTC. Translated, it gives CASSRQTSSYNEQFF.

The V call is TRBV11-2, the J call TRBJ2-7, with TRBD2 matching 7 bases. The germline gives CDR1 SGHAT, CDR2 FQNNGV. V gave up 8 bases and J gave up 3 bases; unmatched junction bases: 7. This CDR3 is 13 amino acids long. CDR3 sequence (DNA): TGTGCCAGCGGTACTACTAGCGACTACGAGCAGTACTTC. Translating it yields CASGTTSDYEQYF. Supplemented by reference TRBV11-2 and TRBJ2-7, the full variable domain reads EAGVAQSPRYKIIEKRQSVAFWCNPISGHATLYWYQQILGQGPKLLIQFQNNGVVDDSQLPKDRFSAERLKGVDSTLKIQPAKLEDSAVYLCASGTTSDYEQYFGPGTRLTVT.

The rearrangement joins TRBV10-2 to TRBJ1-6; TRBD1 matches at 8 bases. The CDR3 has 14 residues. Germline V lookup: CDR1 WSHSY, CDR2 SAAADI. V shed 6 bases and J 7 bases; nucleotides not matched to a gene: 5. In DNA, the CDR3 is TGCGCCAGCAGAGGACAGGGCATCAATTCACCCCTCCACTTT. Protein: CASRGQGINSPLHF.

The chain joins TRBV20-1 to TRBJ2-3, with 9 bases fitting TRBD2. The CDR3 sequence is 14 residues long. After removal of 6 bases from V and 6 bases from J, the junction contained 10 bases not matched to a gene. Germline-derived CDR1 and CDR2 are DFQATT and SNEGSKA (reference sequence). Written as DNA, the CDR3 is TGCAGTGCCACACTGGCGGGGGGGTTGGATACGCAGTATTTT. Translating gives CSATLAGGLDTQYF.

Only a few counts were recorded for this clonotype. The chain has TRBV28 and TRBJ2-7, with D maybe TRBD2 (7 bases). CDR1 MDHEN and CDR2 SYDVKM come from the germline V gene. The CDR3 is 15 amino acids. Trimming stripped 5 bases from V and 7 bases from J, with 21 bases between. The CDR3 region has the DNA TGTGCCAGCAGTGTCCGAAGGGGGGGAGAGGTGGAGCAGTACTTC. This gives the protein CASSVRRGGEVEQYF. Full variable domain (outside the CDR3, taken from reference TRBV28 and TRBJ2-7): DVKVTQSSRYLVKRTGEKVFLECVQDMDHENMFWYRQDPGLGLRLIYFSYDVKMKEKGDIPEGYSVSREKKERFSLILESASTNQTSMYLCASSVRRGGEVEQYFGPGTRLTVT.

The rearrangement links TRBV6-1 to TRBJ2-5; D not resolved. V lost 2 bases, J lost 8 bases, and 18 bases lay in between. The CDR3 has 15 amino acids. CDR1 is MNHNS and CDR2 is SASEGT in the germline V gene. Written as DNA, the CDR3 is TGTGCCAGCAGTGAACCGGGCGAGGTCCCCACCACCCAGTACTTC. Translated: CASSEPGEVPTTQYF.

This clonotype has at least ten counts. The rearrangement links TRBV15 to TRBJ2-7; possibly TRBD2 for D (5 bases). CDR1 is LNHNV and CDR2 is YYDKDF in the germline V gene (reference sequence). Trimming left V 5 bases short and J 4 bases short, with 18 bases between. This CDR3 is 15 amino acids long. CDR3 sequence (DNA): TGTGCCACCAGCGTCCCGGAGAGGGTGCCTTACGAGCAGTACTTC. This encodes CATSVPERVPYEQYF.

The rearrangement joins TRBV20-1 to TRBJ2-5; D remains unclear. This CDR3 is 12 amino acids long. V shed 4 bases and J shed 5 bases, with 11 bases lying between them. Germline CDR1 reads DFQATT; CDR2 reads SNEGSKA (reference sequence). The CDR3 sequence: CSAKTVRETQYF. The CDR3 DNA reads as TGCAGTGCTAAAACTGTGAGGGAGACCCAGTACTTC.

Here the CDR3 reads CASSLSSPNTEAFF. The CDR3 DNA follows: TGTGCCAGCAGTTTATCTAGCCCGAACACTGAAGCTTTCTTT. This sequence joins TRBV27 and TRBJ1-1; D remains ambiguous. The ends were cut back, 0 bases at V and 1 base at J, with 6 bases in the middle. From germline, CDR1 is MNHEY and CDR2 SMNVEV (reference sequence). This CDR3 is built from 14 residues.

The V call is TRBV3-1, the J call TRBJ1-5, with D uncertain. Trimming removed 4 bases from V and 0 bases from J, with 13 bases in between. CDR3 length: 16 residues. CDR1 is LGHDT and CDR2 is YNNKEL in the germline V gene (reference sequence). DNA for the CDR3: TGTGCCAGCAGCCCCGGGATGGTGGGTAGCAATCAGCCCCAGCATTTT. It is translated as CASSPGMVGSNQPQHF.

This sequence joins TRBV20-1 and TRBJ2-7; D not resolved. The CDR3 is 10 residues long. Germline CDR1 and CDR2: DFQATT and SNEGSKA (reference sequence). The ends were cut back, 6 bases at V and 5 bases at J, with 8 bases in the middle. CDR3 DNA: TGCAGTGCATCCTCAGACGAGCAGTACTTC. It codes for CSASSDEQYF.

The rearrangement joins TRBV9 to TRBJ2-5; 9 bases are a match to TRBD2. The J call is uncertain, as TRBJ2-7 better fits the DNA end. CDR1 is SGDLS, CDR2 YYNGEE, per germline. The CDR3 loop spans 15 amino acids. CDR3 in DNA: TGTGCCAGCAGCCTCATAGCGGGGGAGAACTACGAGCAGTACTTC. This codes for CASSLIAGENYEQYF.

This clonotype has a count of ten or more. The chain uses TRBV20-1 and TRBJ2-7, with D unclear. CDR3 length: 14 residues. The germline V gene encodes CDR1 DFQATT and CDR2 SNEGSKA (reference sequence). Trimming pared 5 bases from V and 7 bases from J, leaving 21 bases between. CDR3 DNA: TGCAGTGCTCCCCCAGACCAGTGGAATGGGGAGCAGTACTTC. Translating gives CSAPPDQWNGEQYF.

This clonotype was seen only a few times. At one end the junction does not follow the germline gene, possibly because of a read error. The rearrangement links TRBV3-1 to TRBJ2-7, with 11 bases fitting TRBD2. The J call may be in error: the DNA end matches TRBJ2-4 better. This CDR3 is 17 amino acids long. Per the germline V gene, CDR1 is LGHDT and CDR2 is YNNKEL (reference sequence). CDR3 protein: CASSRLAGIGAKNIQYF. CDR3 nucleotide sequence: TGTGCCAGCAGCCGACTAGCGGGAATCGGGGCCAAGAACATTCAGTACTTC.

The table lists this clonotype with a few counts. V is TRBV3-1 and J is TRBJ2-3, with 12 bases identical to TRBD2. The CDR3 covers 22 residues. Losses at the gene ends were 1 base for V and 1 base for J; bases not matched to a gene: 18. Germline CDR1 LGHDT, CDR2 YNNKEL (reference sequence). CDR3 nucleotides: TGTGCCAGCAGCCAAGTCCCCCTGGCTAGCGGGGGGGCCATAGAGGGCACAGATACGCAGTATTTT. As protein: CASSQVPLASGGAIEGTDTQYF.

The DNA of the CDR3 is TGTGCCAGCATCCAAGGGGCCCGAGGATCCTACGAGCAGTACTTC. Translating it yields CASIQGARGSYEQYF. The J gene is TRBJ2-7, the V gene TRBV28, with TRBD1 as a possible D gene (5 bases). Trimming took 7 bases from V and 1 from J, leaving 17 bases between them. The CDR3 spans 15 residues. Per the germline V gene, CDR1 is MDHEN and CDR2 is SYDVKM.

V is TRBV5-1 and J is TRBJ2-3; TRBD1 agrees at 7 bases. The germline CDR1 and CDR2 sequences are SGHRS and YFSETQ. This CDR3 is 16 amino acids long. V lost 3 bases, J lost 4 bases, and 11 bases stayed unmatched. The CDR3 loop is CASSSKTGNLADTQYF. The DNA of the CDR3 is TGCGCCAGCAGCTCTAAGACAGGGAATTTGGCAGATACGCAGTATTTT.

Written as DNA, the CDR3 is TGTGCCAGCAGTGAATCTAGCGGGGGGGCCGGGGAGCTGTTTTTT. The encoded protein is CASSESSGGAGELFF. The chain couples TRBV2 to TRBJ2-2, with 12 bases that match TRBD2. This CDR3 is 15 amino acids long. V lost 2 bases to trimming and J lost 6 bases; unmatched junction nucleotides: 1. CDR1 is SNHLY, CDR2 FYNNEI, per germline.

The chain couples TRBV12-3 or TRBV12-4 to TRBJ2-3; D is uncertain. The V and J ends lost 6 bases and 0 bases respectively, with 10 bases between them. There are 14 residues in the CDR3. CDR3 protein: CASRQATSTDTQYF. CDR3 DNA: TGTGCCAGCAGACAAGCAACTAGCACAGATACGCAGTATTTT.

The V call is TRBV12-1, the J call TRBJ2-3; the listed D gene, TRBD1, was not tested against the DNA. TRBV12-1 is noted as a pseudogene. The CDR3 loop spans 17 amino acids. DNA for the CDR3: TGTGCCAGCAGCCGCCCAGGGACAGCAAGTGACACAGATACGCAGTATTTT. This translates into CASSRPGTASDTDTQYF.

The chain carries TRBV12-3 or TRBV12-4 and TRBJ1-2; D gene ambiguous. CDR3 length equals 13 residues. The V end was cut by 7 bases, the J end by 5 bases, with 14 bases between. Here the CDR3 reads CASTLQTGYGYTF. DNA of the CDR3: TGTGCCAGCACTCTCCAGACCGGGTATGGCTACACCTTC.

The CDR3 nucleotides read TGTGCCAGCAGCCATGAAATTAGCGGGGGGGCGGGGGAGACCCAGTACTTC. Its translation: CASSHEISGGAGETQYF. The rearrangement joins TRBV3-1 to TRBJ2-5; 11 nucleotides align to TRBD2. V was pared by 3 bases and J by 5 bases, with 11 bases of the junction left unmatched. Germline loops: CDR1 LGHDT, CDR2 YNNKEL (reference sequence). There are 17 residues in the CDR3.

This clonotype was counted only a few times. The genes are TRBV5-5 and TRBJ1-2; 9 bases line up with TRBD1. Germline V gene data show CDR1 as SGHKS and CDR2 as YYEKEE (reference sequence). V lost 0 bases to trimming and J lost 8 bases; unmatched junction nucleotides: 14. The CDR3 is 17 residues long. Here the CDR3 DNA reads TGTGCCAGCAGCTTGGCACAGGGGGCGCAGGCCTTCATGGGCTACACCTTC. It is translated as CASSLAQGAQAFMGYTF.

Only a few counts were recorded for this clonotype. This sequence joins TRBV5-6 and TRBJ2-7; D is perhaps TRBD1 or TRBD2 (5 bases each). Germline loops: CDR1 SGHDT, CDR2 YYEEEE. Deletions cut 0 bases from V and 6 bases from J, with 16 bases between. The CDR3 covers 15 residues. The CDR3 spells CASSLVDKRSLEQYF. Here the CDR3 DNA reads TGTGCCAGCAGCTTGGTGGACAAGCGGTCTCTCGAGCAGTACTTC. Using reference TRBV5-6 and TRBJ2-7 for the parts outside the CDR3, the full variable domain is DAGVTQSPTHLIKTRGQQVTLRCSPKSGHDTVSWYQQALGQGPQFIFQYYEEEERQRGNFPDRFSGHQFPNYSSELNVNALLLGDSALYLCASSLVDKRSLEQYFGPGTRLTVT.

The chain links TRBV7-2 to TRBJ1-1; D is uncertain. Germline loops: CDR1 SGHTA, CDR2 FQGNSA. The CDR3 is 14 residues long. V was clipped by 2 bases and J by 5 bases, with 12 bases between them. The CDR3 coding sequence is TGTGCCAGCAGCTTATCTAGGGCTGGGACTGAAGCTTTCTTT. Encoded protein: CASSLSRAGTEAFF.

This clonotype was observed a handful of times. The J gene is TRBJ2-7, the V gene TRBV10-3, with no clear D. The V and J ends lost 6 bases and 0 bases respectively, with 15 bases between them. This CDR3 is 15 amino acids long. Germline CDR1 is ENHRY and CDR2 is SYGVKD. Written as DNA, the CDR3 is TGTGCCATCAGCCGCCTGGGAAGTAGCTCCTACGAGCAGTACTTC. Its translation: CAISRLGSSSYEQYF.

CDR3 nucleotide sequence: TGTGCCAGCACCATGGGACAGGGGGTTCGCGAGCAGTACTTC. Protein product: CASTMGQGVREQYF. The V gene is TRBV6-1, the J gene TRBJ2-7; 11 bases map to TRBD1. CDR3 length: 14 amino acids. The V gene end was trimmed by 7 bases and the J gene end by 6 bases; junction bases not matched to a gene: 8. In germline, CDR1 is MNHNS, CDR2 SASEGT.